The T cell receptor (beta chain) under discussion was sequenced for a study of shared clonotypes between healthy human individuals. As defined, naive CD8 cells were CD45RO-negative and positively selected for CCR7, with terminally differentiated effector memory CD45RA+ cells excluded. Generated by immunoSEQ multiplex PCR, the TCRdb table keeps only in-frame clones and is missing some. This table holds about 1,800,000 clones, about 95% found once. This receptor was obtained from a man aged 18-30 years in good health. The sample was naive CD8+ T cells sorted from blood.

The CDR3 is CASSLEAGGTETQYF. CDR3 DNA sequence: TGTGCCAGCAGCTTGGAAGCGGGAGGGACAGAGACCCAGTACTTC. The chain combines TRBV5-6 with TRBJ2-5, with 10 positions matching TRBD2. CDR1 is SGHDT and CDR2 is YYEEEE in the germline V gene. The trim removed 0 bases at V and 4 bases at J, leaving 3 bases unmatched. The CDR3 has 15 amino acids.